Shown below are 23 T cell receptor beta chains from a single sample sequenced in a study of OX40 agonist ivuxolimab in advanced cancers. Assay used: immunoSEQ multiplex PCR; TCRdb lists only in-frame clones, some missing. The data hold just under 100,000 clones, with roughly 95% observed a single time. The source was CD4+ or CD8+ T cells sorted from blood, collected in a trial of the OX40 agonist ivuxolimab. These receptors came from an adult with an advanced solid tumor such as melanoma, head and neck, liver or kidney cancer.

The chain carries TRBV6-1 and TRBJ1-1; TRBD1 might be the D (5 bases). The CDR3 is 15 residues long. Germline CDR1 reads MNHNS; CDR2 reads SASEGT. The V end lost 6 bases, the J end lost 0 bases, and 14 bases lay between the germline ends. This CDR3 is CASSPRTRVNTEAFF. The CDR3 DNA reads as TGTGCCAGCAGCCCTCGGACAAGGGTGAACACTGAAGCTTTCTTT.

This clone showed up just once. This sample also contains other DNA sequences that code for the same CDR3. The CDR3 here is CASSLAGTSGFETQYF. CDR3 DNA: TGTGCCAGCAGCTTGGCCGGGACTAGCGGGTTTGAGACCCAGTACTTC. The chain has TRBV5-6 and TRBJ2-5, with TRBD2 identical over 12 bases. This CDR3 is 16 amino acids long. V shed 0 bases, J shed 5 bases, and the junction held 5 bases outside the gene matches. The germline CDR1 and CDR2 sequences are SGHDT and YYEEEE. The entire variable domain, with the rest obtained from reference TRBV5-6 and TRBJ2-5, is as follows: DAGVTQSPTHLIKTRGQQVTLRCSPKSGHDTVSWYQQALGQGPQFIFQYYEEEERQRGNFPDRFSGHQFPNYSSELNVNALLLGDSALYLCASSLAGTSGFETQYFGPGTRLLVL.

The chain has TRBV5-1 and TRBJ2-5; D might be TRBD1 or TRBD2, each matching 5 bases. CDR1 SGHRS and CDR2 YFSETQ come from the germline V gene. The V end was cut by 5 bases, the J end by 2 bases, with 25 bases between. The CDR3 contains 18 residues. CDR3: CASSSRLGQGVGQETQYF. The CDR3 bases are TGCGCCAGCAGTTCCCGGCTGGGGCAGGGAGTGGGACAAGAGACCCAGTACTTC.

The chain's CDR3 is CASSLDLGGELFF. The CDR3 DNA sequence: TGTGCCAGCTCACTGGACCTAGGCGGGGAGCTGTTTTTT. The chain is built from TRBV18 and TRBJ2-2; the D is unclear. V was shortened by 4 bases and J by 7 bases, with 10 bases between the two germline ends. The germline V gene has CDR1 KGHSH and CDR2 LQKENI. This CDR3 has 13 residues.

This chain joins TRBV5-1 and TRBJ2-7; D perhaps matches TRBD1 (5 bases). Germline V gene lookup returns CDR1 SGHRS and CDR2 YFSETQ. The CDR3 has 16 residues. With 1 base removed from V and 0 bases from J, the gap between germline ends came to 14 bases. In DNA form, the CDR3 reads TGCGCCAGCAGCTTGACGGCCCAGGGCCTCTCCTACGAGCAGTACTTC. This codes for CASSLTAQGLSYEQYF.

This chain uses TRBV7-3 with TRBJ2-5; 11 bases match TRBD2. The V and J ends lost 4 bases and 5 bases, in that order; junction bases with no gene match: 9. The germline gives CDR1 SGHTA, CDR2 FQGTGA. The CDR3 is 16 residues long. This CDR3 reads CASSSGTSGGRETQYF. In nucleotides, the CDR3 is TGTGCCAGCAGCTCCGGGACTAGCGGAGGGAGGGAGACCCAGTACTTC.

This clone was counted a single time. The chain recombines TRBV7-2 with TRBJ2-7; TRBD2 matches 7 bases. The CDR3 contains 14 residues. J gave up 1 base and V 3 bases, and 3 bases lay outside the gene matches. Per the germline V gene, CDR1 is SGHTA and CDR2 is FQGNSA. CDR3 protein: CASSLGGGSYEQYF. CDR3 DNA sequence: TGTGCCAGCAGCTTGGGGGGAGGGTCCTACGAGCAGTACTTC. Full variable domain (remainder filled in from reference TRBV7-2 and TRBJ2-7): GAGVSQSPSNKVTEKGKDVELRCDPISGHTALYWYRQSLGQGLEFLIYFQGNSAPDKSGLPSDRFSAERTGGSVSTLTIQRTQQEDSAVYLCASSLGGGSYEQYFGPGTRLTVT.

The chain employs TRBV18 and TRBJ1-2; D is undetermined. The CDR3 is 13 residues long. Trimming shortened V by 3 bases and J by 8 bases, and 13 bases separated the two germline ends. The germline V gene has CDR1 KGHSH and CDR2 LQKENI. The DNA of the CDR3 is TGTGCCAGCTCACCCGACCGTAGGTCGGGCTACACCTTC. Its protein product is CASSPDRRSGYTF. The full variable domain, rest sourced from reference TRBV18 and TRBJ1-2, is NAGVMQNPRHLVRRRGQEARLRCSPMKGHSHVYWYRQLPEEGLKFMVYLQKENIIDESGMPKERFSAEFPKEGPSILRIQQVVRGDSAAYFCASSPDRRSGYTFGSGTRLTVV.

This clone was seen just once. The chain employs TRBV9 and TRBJ1-1; a weak D match, TRBD1 (5 bases). The CDR3 is 14 residues long. CDR1 is SGDLS and CDR2 is YYNGEE in the germline V gene. V was cut by 0 bases and J by 5 bases, with 11 bases left in between. Here the CDR3 DNA reads TGTGCCAGCAGCGTAGCCGGGGGATCGACTGAAGCTTTCTTT. Residues: CASSVAGGSTEAFF.

In nucleotides, the CDR3 is TGTGCCATCAGGGTTCTCGCAGGTGGGAATCAGCCCCAGCATTTT. This sequence encodes CAIRVLAGGNQPQHF. V and J are TRBV10-3 and TRBJ1-5; D gene ambiguous. Germline CDR1 reads ENHRY; CDR2 reads SYGVKD. The CDR3 spans 15 residues. V gave up 6 bases and J gave up 4 bases, with 16 bases separating them.

CDR3 coding DNA: TGTGCCAGCAGTTCTCCCTCCGGGACAGGGGTCCGACCCAGCTCCTACAATGAGCAGTTCTTC. As protein: CASSSPSGTGVRPSSYNEQFF. The J gene is TRBJ2-1, the V gene TRBV28; 10 bases align to TRBD1. V dropped 4 bases and J dropped 0; count of bases not matched to a gene: 18. CDR1 MDHEN and CDR2 SYDVKM come from the germline V gene. The CDR3 has 21 residues.

This sequence joins TRBV7-7 and TRBJ2-1, with 10 bases lining up with TRBD2. Unmatched junction bases numbered 3, after V lost 0 bases and J lost 4 bases. This CDR3 has 16 residues. Germline V gene data show CDR1 as SSHAT and CDR2 as FNYEAQ (reference sequence). CDR3 coding DNA: TGTGCCAGCAGCTTAGCATCTAGCGGGGGATACAATGAGCAGTTCTTC. Its translation: CASSLASSGGYNEQFF.

This rearrangement joins TRBV5-6 to TRBJ2-1; TRBD1 matches 8 bases. This CDR3 spans 17 amino acids. J gave up 0 bases and V 1 base, and 6 bases lay outside the gene matches. CDR1 and CDR2 from the germline V gene are SGHDT and YYEEEE. CDR3 nucleotides: TGTGCCAGCAGCTTGCCCGGACAGGGCCCCTCCTACAATGAGCAGTTCTTC. Protein sequence: CASSLPGQGPSYNEQFF.

This chain links TRBV4-3 with TRBJ2-3; D gene uncertain. The V end was cut by 4 bases, the J end by 0 bases, with 5 bases between. This CDR3 comprises 13 residues. The germline CDR1 and CDR2 sequences are LGHNA and YSLEER. In DNA, the CDR3 is TGCGCCAGCAGCCTGAGCAGCACAGATACGCAGTATTTT. The encoded protein is CASSLSSTDTQYF.

V is TRBV7-8 and J is TRBJ2-2, with 7 bases lining up with TRBD1. The germline CDR1 and CDR2 sequences are SGHVS and FQNEAQ. The J segment lost 5 bases and the V segment lost 3 bases, leaving 6 bases of the junction unmatched. The CDR3 sequence is 15 residues long. CDR3 coding DNA: TGTGCCAGCAGCTTTGCAGGGGGTACGACCGGGGAGCTGTTTTTT. This encodes CASSFAGGTTGELFF.

This sequence joins TRBV18 and TRBJ2-7; weak D call: TRBD2 (6 bases). The V gene's germline CDR1 is KGHSH and CDR2 LQKENI. Between the trimmed V and J ends, which lost 6 bases and 7 bases, there was a span of 25 bases. The CDR3 length is 16 residues. CDR3 DNA: TGTGCCAGCTCCGGAGGGTTTAGGACGATCGAGGGGGAGCAGTACTTC. This encodes CASSGGFRTIEGEQYF. The full variable domain, rest sourced from reference TRBV18 and TRBJ2-7, is NAGVMQNPRHLVRRRGQEARLRCSPMKGHSHVYWYRQLPEEGLKFMVYLQKENIIDESGMPKERFSAEFPKEGPSILRIQQVVRGDSAAYFCASSGGFRTIEGEQYFGPGTRLTVT.

Remarks on this clone: Its ends do not fully match the called genes, so a read error is possible. V and J are TRBV28 and TRBJ1-1; TRBD1 matches at 11 bases. Per germline, CDR1 MDHEN and CDR2 SYDVKM. The CDR3 runs to 14 residues. The CDR3 DNA reads as TGCACTTCCGGGACAGGGGGTCGGAACACTGAAGCTTTCTTT. Translation: CTSGTGGRNTEAFF.

This chain joins TRBV25-1 and TRBJ2-5; D is perhaps TRBD2 (6 bases). In germline, CDR1 is MGHDK, CDR2 SYGVNS. The CDR3 contains 15 residues. V lost 1 base and J lost 5, with 14 bases in between. CDR3 sequence (DNA): TGTGCCAGCAGTGAATGGGGCGAGGGGAGGGAGACCCAGTACTTC. This sequence encodes CASSEWGEGRETQYF.

The chain carries TRBV27 and TRBJ1-5; no clear D gene. This CDR3 spans 12 amino acids. V lost 4 bases and J lost 4, with 5 bases in between. The germline gives CDR1 MNHEY, CDR2 SMNVEV (reference sequence). The CDR3 is CASSSLNQPQHF. CDR3 coding DNA: TGTGCCAGCAGTTCCCTTAATCAGCCCCAGCATTTT.

The chain links TRBV10-3 to TRBJ2-7, with 9 bases matching TRBD2. The CDR3 extends over 16 amino acids. Germline values: CDR1 ENHRY, CDR2 SYGVKD. The V and J ends lost 4 bases and 0 bases, in that order; junction bases with no gene match: 7. CDR3 amino acids: CAISALLAGNSYEQYF. In nucleotides, the CDR3 is TGTGCCATCAGTGCTTTGCTAGCGGGGAACTCCTACGAGCAGTACTTC.

V usage is TRBV5-1 and J usage is TRBJ2-3; 7 bases line up with TRBD1. The ends lost 4 bases at V and 4 bases at J; junction bases unmatched: 6. The CDR3 loop spans 14 amino acids. Germline-derived CDR1 and CDR2 are SGHRS and YFSETQ. The CDR3 loop is CASSMSQGSDTQYF. CDR3 nucleotide sequence: TGCGCCAGCAGCATGTCACAGGGGTCAGATACGCAGTATTTT. The full variable domain, rest sourced from reference TRBV5-1 and TRBJ2-3, is KAGVTQTPRYLIKTRGQQVTLSCSPISGHRSVSWYQQTPGQGLQFLFEYFSETQRNKGNFPGRFSGRQFSNSRSEMNVSTLELGDSALYLCASSMSQGSDTQYFGPGTRLTVL.

V gene TRBV12-5 combines with J gene TRBJ1-1, with D possibly matching TRBD1 (6 bases). The CDR3 sequence is 15 residues long. Trimming pared 2 bases from V and 5 bases from J, leaving 15 bases between. Germline CDR1 LGHNT, CDR2 FRNRAP. The CDR3 nucleotides read TGTGCTAGTGGTTTGTCCGGAGGGGGGGGGACTGAAGCTTTCTTT. It is translated as CASGLSGGGGTEAFF.

The V call is TRBV25-1, the J call TRBJ2-1; 10 bases agree with TRBD2. Germline lookup yields CDR1 MGHDK and CDR2 SYGVNS. The CDR3 consists of 15 residues. The J segment lost 7 bases and the V segment lost 2 bases, leaving 5 bases of the junction unmatched. CDR3: CASSESGRAWNEQFF. The CDR3 DNA sequence: TGTGCCAGCAGTGAAAGCGGGAGGGCCTGGAATGAGCAGTTCTTC.